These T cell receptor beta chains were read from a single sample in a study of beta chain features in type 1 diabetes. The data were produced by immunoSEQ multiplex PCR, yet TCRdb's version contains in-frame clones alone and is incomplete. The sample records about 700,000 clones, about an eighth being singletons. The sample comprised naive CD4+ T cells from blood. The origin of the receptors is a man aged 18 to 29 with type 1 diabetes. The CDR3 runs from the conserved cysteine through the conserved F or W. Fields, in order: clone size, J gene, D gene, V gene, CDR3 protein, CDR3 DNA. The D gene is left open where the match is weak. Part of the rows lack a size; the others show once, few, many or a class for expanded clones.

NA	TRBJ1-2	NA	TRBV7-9	CASSLSGQGSYGYTF	TGTGCCAGCAGCTTAAGTGGCCAGGGGAGCTATGGTTACACCTTC
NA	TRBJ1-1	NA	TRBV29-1	CSVERQGNTEAFF	TGCAGCGTTGAACGTCAGGGGAACACTGAAGCTTTCTTT
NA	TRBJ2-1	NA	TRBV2	CASSEDGGPYNEQFF	TGTGCCAGCAGTGAAGATGGGGGACCCTACAATGAGCAGTTCTTC
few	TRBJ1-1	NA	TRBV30	CAWSVEGRAEAFF	TGTGCCTGGAGTGTAGAAGGGAGGGCTGAAGCTTTCTTT
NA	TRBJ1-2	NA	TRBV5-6	CASSLDGPGYGYTF	TGTGCCAGCAGCTTGGACGGGCCCGGATATGGCTACACCTTC
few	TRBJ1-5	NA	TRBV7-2	CASSLIGRDQPQHF	TGTGCCAGCAGCTTAATCGGGCGGGATCAGCCCCAGCATTTT
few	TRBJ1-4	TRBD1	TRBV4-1	CASSPGGQGRKEKLFF	TGCGCCAGCAGCCCGGGGGGACAGGGGAGGAAGGAAAAACTGTTTTTT
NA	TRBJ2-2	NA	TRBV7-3	CASSLVGNQNTGELFF	TGTGCCAGCAGCTTAGTAGGAAACCAGAACACCGGGGAGCTGTTTTTT
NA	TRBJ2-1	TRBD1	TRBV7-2	CASSAMEGDRGFF	TGTGCCAGCAGCGCTATGGAGGGGGACAGGGGGTTCTTC
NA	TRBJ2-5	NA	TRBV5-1	CASSSPFSGQETQYF	TGCGCCAGCAGCTCACCCTTTTCGGGACAAGAGACCCAGTACTTC
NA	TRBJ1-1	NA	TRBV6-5	CASSYSVGTEAFF	TGTGCCAGCAGTTACTCTGTTGGGACTGAAGCTTTCTTT
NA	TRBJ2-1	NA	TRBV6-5	CASSYRREEFF	TGTGCCAGCAGTTACAGGCGAGAGGAGTTCTTC
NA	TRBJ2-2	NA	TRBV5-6	CASSFDARTNTGELFF	TGTGCCAGCAGCTTCGATGCCCGGACGAACACCGGGGAGCTGTTTTTT
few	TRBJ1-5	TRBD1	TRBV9	CASSATGGGQPQHF	TGTGCCAGCAGCGCGACAGGGGGAGGTCAGCCCCAGCATTTT
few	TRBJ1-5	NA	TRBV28	CASRYQPQHF	TGTGCCAGCAGGTATCAGCCCCAGCATTTT
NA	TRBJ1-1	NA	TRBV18	CASSPSAQMNTEAFF	TGTGCCAGCTCACCAAGCGCACAGATGAACACTGAAGCTTTCTTT
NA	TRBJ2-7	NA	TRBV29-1	CSGGEGEDSYEQYF	TGCAGCGGCGGTGAGGGTGAAGACTCCTACGAGCAGTACTTC
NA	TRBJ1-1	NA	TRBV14	CASSQGTVRTTEAFF	TGTGCCAGCAGCCAAGGCACGGTGCGGACCACTGAAGCTTTCTTT
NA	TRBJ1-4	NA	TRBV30	CAWSGERGTNEKLFF	TGTGCCTGGAGTGGAGAACGGGGAACTAATGAAAAACTGTTTTTT
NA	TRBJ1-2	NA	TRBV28	CASSLYELEGYTF	TGTGCCAGCAGTTTATATGAGCTAGAGGGCTACACCTTC
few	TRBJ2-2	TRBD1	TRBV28	CASSSWTGRNTGELFF	TGTGCCAGCAGTTCCTGGACAGGGAGAAACACCGGGGAGCTGTTTTTT
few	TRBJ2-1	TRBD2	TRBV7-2	CASSAAPNRGGNEQFF	TGTGCCAGCAGCGCCGCCCCCAATCGGGGGGGTAATGAGCAGTTCTTC